The text below deals with one T cell receptor beta chain. Cohorts were based on clinical histories the participants reported. Within 2 weeks before study entry, exposed participants met a COVID-19 case. The CDR3 spans 14 residues. With V trimmed by 3 bases and J by 6 bases, 8 bases remained unmatched. Germline assignment: CDR1 ENHRY and CDR2 SYGVKD. Some clones are missing from TCRdb's copy, which holds only in-frame ones; the method was immunoSEQ multiplex PCR. The data contain around 400,000 clones, just over 90% of them seen just once; the ten biggest clones take up roughly 0.9%. The data are from a study of blood T cell repertoires in COVID-19. Study summary: Samples came from the United States, Italy and Spain, spanning acute and convalescent COVID-19. Sample material is recorded as cDNA or gDNA derived from T cells, B-cell-depleted T cells, or PBMCs.

This rearrangement joins TRBV10-3 to TRBJ2-7, with 7 positions matching TRBD2. Sequences were obtained from PBMCs or T cells enriched from blood (not recorded which). The sequence was obtained from a woman aged 40-49 years who had been exposed to COVID-19. The CDR3 DNA follows: TGTGCCATCAGTGAACGGGGGGTGATGGGCGAGCAGTACTTC. Translated, it gives CAISERGVMGEQYF.